Following are 29 T cell receptor beta chains from one sample sequenced in a study of cytomegalovirus exposure and HLA in healthy donors (dated by TCRdb to 2017 to 2019). Library preparation was by the immunoSEQ multiplex PCR assay. The multiplex PCR relied on a mix of 60 forward primers for TCR Vbeta segments and 13 reverse primers for TCR Jbeta segments. The immuneACCESS repertoire file appears here via TCRdb, limited to in-frame rearrangements. These files lack a portion of the clones; in checked studies, under half of the deficit traces to unresolved V genes, and the cause of the others is not known. Within this sample are around 110,000 clones, with about four fifths of them counted one time only. The ten biggest clones cover about 2.7% of the sample. The sequenced sample consisted of PBMCs. Source of these receptors: a woman between 18 and 30 years old in good health and CMV-seropositive.

The chain is built from TRBV28 and TRBJ1-3; D not resolved. In germline, CDR1 is MDHEN, CDR2 SYDVKM. V was pared by 3 bases and J by 4 bases, with 22 bases between. CDR3 size: 18 residues. The CDR3 here is CASSFPGGASLGGNTIYF. The DNA of the CDR3 is TGTGCCAGCAGTTTCCCTGGAGGAGCGTCCTTAGGCGGAAACACCATATATTTT. Supplemented by reference TRBV28 and TRBJ1-3, the full variable domain reads DVKVTQSSRYLVKRTGEKVFLECVQDMDHENMFWYRQDPGLGLRLIYFSYDVKMKEKGDIPEGYSVSREKKERFSLILESASTNQTSMYLCASSFPGGASLGGNTIYFGEGSWLTVV.

Remarks on this clone: This sample includes further DNA sequences coding for the same CDR3. The chain has TRBV27 and TRBJ2-7; D remains ambiguous. Per the germline V gene, CDR1 is MNHEY and CDR2 is SMNVEV (reference sequence). The CDR3 runs to 11 residues. V shed 3 bases and J shed 4 bases, with 4 bases lying between them. CDR3 nucleotides: TGTGCCAGCAGTTTCGGGTACGAGCAGTACTTC. Protein: CASSFGYEQYF.

This rearrangement joins TRBV5-1 to TRBJ1-4, with a weak D call TRBD1 (6 bases). Trimming removed 4 bases at V and 7 bases at J, with 20 bases between. This CDR3 comprises 16 residues. Germline V lookup: CDR1 SGHRS, CDR2 YFSETQ. CDR3 amino acids: CASSGVTGFGGEKLFF. The CDR3 bases are TGCGCCAGCAGCGGAGTTACAGGGTTTGGGGGTGAAAAACTGTTTTTT. The full variable domain, its missing parts supplied by reference TRBV5-1 and TRBJ1-4, is KAGVTQTPRYLIKTRGQQVTLSCSPISGHRSVSWYQQTPGQGLQFLFEYFSETQRNKGNFPGRFSGRQFSNSRSEMNVSTLELGDSALYLCASSGVTGFGGEKLFFGSGTQLSVL.

This rearrangement joins TRBV5-6 to TRBJ2-1; possibly TRBD1 for D (5 bases). The CDR3 loop spans 15 amino acids. V lost 3 bases and J lost 6, with 16 bases in between. The germline V gene has CDR1 SGHDT and CDR2 YYEEEE. In DNA, the CDR3 is TGTGCCAGCAGCTCGGACACAGTAGCCATCAATGAGCAGTTCTTC. Its translation is CASSSDTVAINEQFF.

The chain's CDR3 is CASSAGSTQYF. The CDR3 nucleotides are TGTGCCAGCAGCGCGGGGTCTACGCAGTATTTT. The chain carries TRBV2 and TRBJ2-3; D possibly corresponds to TRBD2 (6 bases). Trimming stripped 6 bases from V and 8 bases from J, with 9 bases between. The CDR3 extends over 11 amino acids. Germline CDR1 reads SNHLY; CDR2 reads FYNNEI.

This clone was observed a handful of times. The chain carries TRBV2 and TRBJ1-5; D is unresolved. The CDR3 has 13 residues. Trimming removed 5 bases from V and 4 bases from J, with 9 bases in between. Per the germline V gene, CDR1 is SNHLY and CDR2 is FYNNEI. The DNA for the CDR3 is TGTGCCAGCAGTACAGACCTTAATCAGCCCCAGCATTTT. Amino acid sequence: CASSTDLNQPQHF.

The gene calls are TRBV7-2 and TRBJ2-1, with 9 nucleotides matching TRBD2. Germline CDR1 reads SGHTA; CDR2 reads FQGNSA. The V gene end was trimmed by 5 bases and the J gene end by 8 bases; junction bases not matched to a gene: 16. The CDR3 runs 17 residues. The CDR3 region is CASSRVRYGGRADEQFF. The CDR3 DNA reads TGTGCCAGCAGCAGAGTAAGGTATGGCGGGAGGGCCGATGAGCAGTTCTTC.

This chain links TRBV27 with TRBJ1-2; 7 bases match TRBD1. V was clipped by 5 bases and J by 4 bases; unmatched bases: 4. The CDR3 runs 13 residues. CDR1 and CDR2 from the germline V gene are MNHEY and SMNVEV (reference sequence). CDR3 coding DNA: TGTGCCAGCAGTGGGACAGCTTTCTATGGCTACACCTTC. It yields the protein CASSGTAFYGYTF.

The J gene is TRBJ1-5, the V gene TRBV30; no firm D call. Per germline, CDR1 GTSNPN and CDR2 SVGIG (reference sequence). The CDR3 consists of 14 residues. Deletions cut 0 bases from V and 5 bases from J, with 11 bases between. CDR3 residues: CAWSVGREDQPQHF. CDR3 DNA: TGTGCCTGGAGTGTAGGAAGGGAGGATCAGCCCCAGCATTTT.

V gene TRBV18 combines with J gene TRBJ2-2; 8 bases align to TRBD2. The V gene end was trimmed by 4 bases and the J gene end by 7 bases; junction bases not matched to a gene: 14. CDR3 size: 17 residues. CDR1 and CDR2 (germline): KGHSH, LQKENI. CDR3 coding DNA: TGTGCCAGCTCACTTTTTCTACTTACTAGCGGCGGCGGGGAGCTGTTTTTT. It is translated as CASSLFLLTSGGGELFF.

The V gene is TRBV27, the J gene TRBJ2-6, with D possibly matching TRBD1 (6 bases). Deletions cut 7 bases from V and 2 bases from J, with 12 bases between. The CDR3 contains 15 residues. The V gene's germline CDR1 is MNHEY and CDR2 SMNVEV (reference sequence). The CDR3 DNA is TGTGCCAGCACCTCTCAGGGGACTGGGGCCAACGTCCTGACTTTC. It specifies CASTSQGTGANVLTF.

This chain uses TRBV5-1 with TRBJ1-1, with 7 bases fitting TRBD1. Losses at the gene ends were 6 bases for V and 1 base for J; bases not matched to a gene: 6. CDR1 and CDR2 (germline): SGHRS, YFSETQ. There are 14 residues in the CDR3. The CDR3 sequence: CASIRDSQNTEAFF. In DNA, the CDR3 is TGCGCCAGCATCCGGGACAGCCAGAACACTGAAGCTTTCTTT.

The sample holds one count of this clone. The chain links TRBV19 to TRBJ2-3, with D perhaps TRBD2 (6 bases). Trimming took off 4 bases at V and 4 bases at J, with 12 bases between the two ends. CDR3 length: 14 residues. The germline gives CDR1 LNHDA, CDR2 SQIVND (reference sequence). The CDR3 region has the DNA TGTGCCAGTAGTAGCGCCCGGGAGTCAGATACGCAGTATTTT. This encodes CASSSARESDTQYF.

The rearrangement joins TRBV6-4 to TRBJ1-5; 10 bases align to TRBD1. Per the germline V gene, CDR1 is MRHNA and CDR2 is SNTAGT. The CDR3 loop spans 15 amino acids. After removal of 6 bases from V and 5 bases from J, the junction contained 7 bases not matched to a gene. The CDR3 loop is CASRPGTGEHQPQHF. DNA of the CDR3: TGTGCCAGCAGACCCGGGACAGGGGAACATCAGCCCCAGCATTTT.

The J gene is TRBJ2-5, the V gene TRBV4-1; 7 bases align to TRBD1. From germline, CDR1 is MGHRA and CDR2 YSYEKL. There are 14 residues in the CDR3. Trimming cost V 3 bases and J 1 base; bases outside gene matches: 2. CDR3 nucleotide sequence: TGCGCCAGCAGCCAGAGGGACAGCCAAGAGACCCAGTACTTC. It specifies CASSQRDSQETQYF.

This chain joins TRBV2 and TRBJ2-7, with 10 bases fitting TRBD1. The germline gives CDR1 SNHLY, CDR2 FYNNEI. Losses at the gene ends were 4 bases for V and 6 bases for J; bases not matched to a gene: 12. The CDR3 is 16 amino acids. The CDR3 is CASSGSGQGEIFEQYF. The CDR3 bases are TGTGCCAGCAGTGGGTCTGGACAGGGGGAAATTTTCGAGCAGTACTTC.

The chain is built from TRBV28 and TRBJ1-5, with D perhaps matching TRBD1 (6 bases). The V gene lost 5 bases and the J gene lost 7 bases, with 12 bases spanning the gap. The germline V gene encodes CDR1 MDHEN and CDR2 SYDVKM. The CDR3 is made up of 13 amino acids. CDR3 sequence: CASSRGGVQPQHF. CDR3 sequence (DNA): TGTGCCAGCAGTCGAGGGGGAGTCCAGCCCCAGCATTTT.

The chain carries TRBV5-1 and TRBJ2-7; D unclear. This CDR3 is 13 amino acids long. CDR1 and CDR2 from the germline V gene are SGHRS and YFSETQ. V was trimmed by 5 bases and J by 9 bases, leaving 18 bases between them. As DNA, the CDR3 is TGCGCCAGCAGTCGCGTAGGAGACTCCGGGCAGTACTTC. It codes for CASSRVGDSGQYF.

V usage is TRBV27 and J usage is TRBJ2-7, with TRBD2 matching 13 bases. Germline CDR1 MNHEY, CDR2 SMNVEV (reference sequence). Unmatched junction bases numbered 9, after V lost 6 bases and J lost 1 base. The CDR3 has 17 residues. As DNA, the CDR3 is TGTGCCAGCAGGCGAAGGACTAGCGGGAGCGAGTCCTACGAGCAGTACTTC. Protein: CASRRRTSGSESYEQYF.

V gene TRBV5-1 combines with J gene TRBJ2-7; tentative D call: TRBD2 (6 bases). The germline CDR1 and CDR2 sequences are SGHRS and YFSETQ. This CDR3 comprises 14 residues. Between the trimmed V and J ends, which lost 10 bases and 2 bases, there was a span of 19 bases. CDR3 sequence reads: CACPKCGGTYEQYF. In DNA, the CDR3 is TGCGCCTGCCCTAAGTGTGGCGGGACCTACGAGCAGTACTTC.

The genes are TRBV28 and TRBJ1-2, with TRBD1 matching 7 bases. Germline lookup yields CDR1 MDHEN and CDR2 SYDVKM. Trimming cost V 6 bases and J 5 bases; bases outside gene matches: 12. This CDR3 has 15 amino acids. The CDR3 region is CASRLSPGQQYGYTF. CDR3 DNA: TGTGCCAGCAGGCTTAGCCCGGGACAGCAGTATGGCTACACCTTC.

CDR3 nucleotide sequence: TGTGCCAGCAGTGAATTAGGGGAAGATGAGCAGTTCTTC. Translating gives CASSELGEDEQFF. The chain joins TRBV2 to TRBJ2-1, with D possibly TRBD1 on 5 matching bases. V shed 2 bases and J shed 8 bases, with 10 bases lying between them. The V gene's germline CDR1 is SNHLY and CDR2 FYNNEI. The CDR3 is 13 residues long. The whole variable domain, remainder taken from reference TRBV2 and TRBJ2-1, is EPEVTQTPSHQVTQMGQEVILRCVPISNHLYFYWYRQILGQKVEFLVSFYNNEISEKSEIFDDQFSVERPDGSNFTLKIRSTKLEDSAMYFCASSELGEDEQFFGPGTRLTVL.

The V call is TRBV7-3, the J call TRBJ2-1; 9 bases line up with TRBD2. The CDR3 loop spans 16 amino acids. The V segment lost 1 base and the J segment 4 bases; nucleotides outside the gene matches: 5. In germline, CDR1 is SGHTA, CDR2 FQGTGA. CDR3 region: CASSLRASGTYNEQFF. The CDR3 DNA sequence: TGTGCCAGCAGCTTAAGGGCTAGCGGGACGTACAATGAGCAGTTCTTC.

V gene TRBV28 combines with J gene TRBJ2-7; 7 bases match TRBD2. The V gene end was trimmed by 2 bases and the J gene end by 3 bases; junction bases not matched to a gene: 4. Per the germline V gene, CDR1 is MDHEN and CDR2 is SYDVKM. The CDR3 covers 14 residues. CDR3 loop: CASSLLGGSYEQYF. As DNA, the CDR3 is TGTGCCAGCAGTTTACTGGGCGGGAGCTACGAGCAGTACTTC.

This rearrangement joins TRBV27 to TRBJ2-7, with a tentative D call TRBD2 (5 bases). CDR1 and CDR2 (germline): MNHEY, SMNVEV (reference sequence). The ends were cut back, 2 bases at V and 9 bases at J, with 17 bases in the middle. CDR3 length: 14 residues. The CDR3: CASSLSRALGGQYF. The CDR3 DNA reads TGTGCCAGCAGTTTAAGTAGGGCCCTCGGAGGGCAGTACTTC.

This chain connects TRBV30 to TRBJ2-1; D unresolved. Germline CDR1 and CDR2: GTSNPN and SVGIG (reference sequence). The V and J ends lost 3 bases and 2 bases respectively, with 11 bases between them. This CDR3 comprises 14 residues. The CDR3 sequence: CAWRTPTPYNEQFF. CDR3 coding DNA: TGTGCCTGGAGGACACCTACTCCCTACAATGAGCAGTTCTTC.

The chain recombines TRBV18 with TRBJ1-4; TRBD1 matches at 10 bases. Per germline, CDR1 KGHSH and CDR2 LQKENI. The junction had 6 bases not matched to a gene; V was cut back by 4 bases and J by 7 bases. The CDR3 is 15 residues long. The CDR3 reads CASSLRDRGGEKLFF. CDR3 nucleotides: TGTGCCAGCTCACTGAGGGACAGGGGAGGTGAAAAACTGTTTTTT.

The chain combines TRBV28 with TRBJ1-2, with TRBD1 identical over 9 bases. CDR1 and CDR2 from the germline V gene are MDHEN and SYDVKM. The CDR3 covers 15 residues. After removal of 6 bases from V and 4 bases from J, the junction contained 9 bases not matched to a gene. DNA of the CDR3: TGTGCCAGCAGCCTGGGACAGGGTCGGTTCTATGGCTACACCTTC. Translated, it gives CASSLGQGRFYGYTF.

The chain couples TRBV18 to TRBJ1-1, with TRBD1 identical over 11 bases. V lost 2 bases, J lost 3 bases, and 5 bases stayed unmatched. The length of the CDR3 is 16 residues. Germline assignment: CDR1 KGHSH and CDR2 LQKENI. In nucleotides, the CDR3 is TGTGCCAGCTCACCATTAGGGACAGGGGGGTACACTGAAGCTTTCTTT. Its translation is CASSPLGTGGYTEAFF. Drawing the rest from reference TRBV18 and TRBJ1-1, the complete variable domain is NAGVMQNPRHLVRRRGQEARLRCSPMKGHSHVYWYRQLPEEGLKFMVYLQKENIIDESGMPKERFSAEFPKEGPSILRIQQVVRGDSAAYFCASSPLGTGGYTEAFFGQGTRLTVV.